Listed here are 29 T cell receptor beta chains from one sample, sequenced in a study of OX40 agonist ivuxolimab in advanced cancers. The method was immunoSEQ multiplex PCR; TCRdb's version includes in-frame clones alone and lacks a portion of them. This sample has about 81,000 clones, with around 93% found just once. The source was CD4+ or CD8+ T cells sorted from blood, collected in a trial of the OX40 agonist ivuxolimab. These receptors were obtained from an adult with an advanced solid tumor such as melanoma, head and neck, liver or kidney cancer.

The chain uses TRBV7-6 and TRBJ2-7; 10 nucleotides match TRBD1. This CDR3 contains 14 residues. After removal of 8 bases from V and 4 bases from J, the junction contained 8 bases not matched to a gene. Germline V gives CDR1 SGHVS, CDR2 FNYEAQ. CDR3 residues: CASFSGTGAYEQYF. In DNA form, the CDR3 reads TGTGCCAGCTTCTCCGGGACAGGGGCTTACGAGCAGTACTTC.

The chain recombines TRBV4-2 with TRBJ2-2; possibly TRBD1 for D (6 bases). The length of the CDR3 is 16 residues. Trimming left V 5 bases short and J 0 bases short, with 13 bases between. Germline CDR1 is LGHNA and CDR2 is YNFKEQ. CDR3 loop: CASSKETGSNTGELFF. CDR3 DNA sequence: TGTGCCAGCAGCAAGGAAACAGGGTCGAACACCGGGGAGCTGTTTTTT.

CDR3 sequence (DNA): TGCGCCAGCAGCCAAGAGTTCCAGGCCACAGATACGCAGTATTTT. Translating it yields CASSQEFQATDTQYF. The chain combines TRBV4-3 with TRBJ2-3; D uncertain. V lost 0 bases and J lost 2, with 9 bases in between. The CDR3 extends over 15 amino acids. Germline CDR1 and CDR2: LGHNA and YSLEER.

This rearrangement joins TRBV27 to TRBJ2-1; D gene unclear. The CDR3 has 14 amino acids. CDR1 is MNHEY, CDR2 SMNVEV, per germline (reference sequence). Trimming cost V 7 bases and J 0 bases, with 10 bases left between them. The CDR3 DNA reads TGTGCCAGCACGACTGTGAGCTCCTACAATGAGCAGTTCTTC. Protein: CASTTVSSYNEQFF.

The J gene is TRBJ2-7, the V gene TRBV5-4, with 12 bases aligning to TRBD2. The germline gives CDR1 SGHNT, CDR2 YYREEE (reference sequence). Trimming removed 4 bases from V and 6 bases from J; junction bases left unmatched: 14. The CDR3 has 17 amino acids. The CDR3 sequence is CASSLPGLAGTSGEQYF. The CDR3 DNA is TGTGCCAGCAGCCTCCCGGGACTAGCGGGCACTTCCGGCGAGCAGTACTTC.

J is TRBJ2-7 and V is TRBV7-8; D is undetermined. Trimming removed 0 bases from V and 1 base from J, with 7 bases in between. This CDR3 has 14 amino acids. From germline, CDR1 is SGHVS and CDR2 FQNEAQ. CDR3 nucleotides: TGTGCCAGCAGCTTAGCATCCGTGTCCTACGAGCAGTACTTC. Translation: CASSLASVSYEQYF.

Turning to this clone: One junction end disagrees with the germline gene, perhaps due to a read error. The V gene is TRBV14, the J gene TRBJ2-7, with D unclear. This CDR3 has 16 residues. CDR1 is SGHDN, CDR2 FVKESK, per germline. The CDR3: CASSEEEHPTRYEQYF. The CDR3 nucleotides read TGTGCCAGCAGCGAAGAGGAACATCCCACGAGGTACGAGCAGTACTTC. The variable domain in full, completed from reference TRBV14 and TRBJ2-7, reads EAGVTQFPSHSVIEKGQTVTLRCDPISGHDNLYWYRRVMGKEIKFLLHFVKESKQDESGMPNNRFLAERTGGTYSTLKVQPAELEDSGVYFCASSEEEHPTRYEQYFGPGTRLTVT.

The chain recombines TRBV10-3 with TRBJ2-3; the match to TRBD2 covers 9 bases. CDR3 length: 14 amino acids. The trim removed 6 bases at V and 5 bases at J, leaving 6 bases unmatched. Per the germline V gene, CDR1 is ENHRY and CDR2 is SYGVKD. In DNA, the CDR3 is TGTGCCATCAGGGGAGCGGGGGGTGGAGATACGCAGTATTTT. Protein: CAIRGAGGGDTQYF.

This chain links TRBV7-9 with TRBJ1-2; D unresolved. CDR1 and CDR2 (germline): SEHNR, FQNEAQ (reference sequence). The CDR3 is made up of 14 amino acids. Trimming cost V 6 bases and J 0 bases, with 11 bases left between them. CDR3 sequence (DNA): TGTGCCAGCAGAGACCCGGGGACTAACTATGGCTACACCTTC. It codes for CASRDPGTNYGYTF. The whole variable domain, remainder taken from reference TRBV7-9 and TRBJ1-2, is DTGVSQNPRHKITKRGQNVTFRCDPISEHNRLYWYRQTLGQGPEFLTYFQNEAQLEKSRLLSDRFSAERPKGSFSTLEIQRTEQGDSAMYLCASRDPGTNYGYTFGSGTRLTVV.

The V and J genes are TRBV28 and TRBJ2-2, with D possibly being TRBD1 (6 bases). This CDR3 is built from 16 residues. V was pared by 7 bases and J by 6 bases, with 21 bases between. Germline V CDR1 and CDR2: MDHEN, SYDVKM. This CDR3 reads CASTPLTPSGAGELFF. CDR3 in DNA: TGTGCCAGCACCCCCCTGACCCCTTCAGGGGCCGGGGAGCTGTTTTTT.

The chain employs TRBV7-9 and TRBJ1-6, with D hard to call. This CDR3 contains 14 residues. The germline CDR1 and CDR2 sequences are SEHNR and FQNEAQ (reference sequence). Trimming removed 4 bases at V and 4 bases at J, with 8 bases between. This chain's CDR3 is CASSYVGYNSPLHF. The CDR3 DNA follows: TGTGCCAGCAGCTATGTCGGGTATAATTCACCCCTCCACTTT.

V usage is TRBV7-9 and J usage is TRBJ2-5; D is uncertain. Germline V gene lookup returns CDR1 SEHNR and CDR2 FQNEAQ (reference sequence). This CDR3 has 13 amino acids. V was shortened by 5 bases and J by 0 bases, with 7 bases between the two germline ends. Here the CDR3 reads CASSPRDQETQYF. The CDR3 bases are TGTGCCAGCAGCCCCAGAGACCAAGAGACCCAGTACTTC. The full variable domain, rest sourced from reference TRBV7-9 and TRBJ2-5, is DTGVSQNPRHKITKRGQNVTFRCDPISEHNRLYWYRQTLGQGPEFLTYFQNEAQLEKSRLLSDRFSAERPKGSFSTLEIQRTEQGDSAMYLCASSPRDQETQYFGPGTRLLVL.

V and J are TRBV11-2 and TRBJ1-2, with TRBD1 matching over 8 bases. The CDR3 runs 15 residues. With 5 bases clipped from V and 3 bases from J, the junction kept 8 bases outside the gene matches. The germline V gene encodes CDR1 SGHAT and CDR2 FQNNGV. The CDR3 here is CASSPGQGGDYGYTF. The CDR3 bases are TGTGCCAGCAGCCCAGGACAGGGAGGGGACTATGGCTACACCTTC.

The gene calls are TRBV7-2 and TRBJ2-5; TRBD2 aligns across 7 bases. The CDR3 loop spans 15 amino acids. Germline CDR1 and CDR2: SGHTA and FQGNSA. With 2 bases clipped from V and 5 bases from J, the junction kept 8 bases outside the gene matches. The chain's CDR3 is CASSLSREGWETQYF. The CDR3 DNA sequence: TGTGCCAGCAGCTTATCCAGGGAGGGTTGGGAGACCCAGTACTTC.

The chain carries TRBV19 and TRBJ1-2; 10 bases align to TRBD1. The CDR3 has 14 residues. Germline V CDR1 and CDR2: LNHDA, SQIVND (reference sequence). With V trimmed by 4 bases and J by 7 bases, 6 bases remained unmatched. This CDR3 reads CASSRGTGAAGYTF. CDR3 DNA: TGTGCCAGTAGTAGAGGGACAGGGGCGGCTGGCTACACCTTC. Complete variable domain (other parts from reference TRBV19 and TRBJ1-2): DGGITQSPKYLFRKEGQNVTLSCEQNLNHDAMYWYRQDPGQGLRLIYYSQIVNDFQKGDIAEGYSVSREKKESFPLTVTSAQKNPTAFYLCASSRGTGAAGYTFGSGTRLTVV.

This clone was observed many times. The chain is built from TRBV6-6 and TRBJ2-7; D is uncertain. Germline CDR1 MNHNY, CDR2 SVGAGI (reference sequence). The CDR3 totals 13 residues. Trimming took off 0 bases at V and 3 bases at J, with 6 bases between the two ends. The CDR3 sequence is CASSYSVGYEQYF. The DNA of the CDR3 is TGTGCCAGCAGTTACTCGGTCGGCTACGAGCAGTACTTC.

This chain joins TRBV27 and TRBJ2-1, with TRBD2 matching over 12 bases. CDR1 MNHEY and CDR2 SMNVEV come from the germline V gene (reference sequence). CDR3 length equals 16 residues. With 5 bases clipped from V and 6 bases from J, the junction kept 8 bases outside the gene matches. The CDR3 nucleotides read TGTGCCAGCAGTCTTAAGACTAGCGGGAGAATCAATGAGCAGTTCTTC. It yields the protein CASSLKTSGRINEQFF.

The chain employs TRBV9 and TRBJ2-5; no clear D. CDR3 length: 15 amino acids. CDR1 is SGDLS and CDR2 is YYNGEE in the germline V gene. V shed 3 bases and J shed 0 bases, with 12 bases lying between them. CDR3 residues: CASSAPVGYQETQYF. DNA of the CDR3: TGTGCCAGCAGCGCCCCCGTGGGGTACCAAGAGACCCAGTACTTC.

The gene calls are TRBV7-6 and TRBJ2-1; TRBD2 matches 12 bases. The CDR3 contains 15 residues. J gave up 10 bases and V 1 base, and 5 bases lay outside the gene matches. Germline-derived CDR1 and CDR2 are SGHVS and FNYEAQ. The CDR3 DNA reads TGTGCCAGCAGCTTAGGGGCTAGCGGGAGGGGCGAGCAGTTCTTC. It yields the protein CASSLGASGRGEQFF.

The J gene is TRBJ1-1, the V gene TRBV19; D gene unclear. From germline, CDR1 is LNHDA and CDR2 SQIVND (reference sequence). V shed 3 bases and J shed 1 base, with 9 bases lying between them. This CDR3 is built from 14 residues. The CDR3 DNA reads as TGTGCCAGTAGTATTGCCACCCAGAACACTGAAGCTTTCTTT. It codes for CASSIATQNTEAFF.

CDR3 sequence reads: CATSRGVQRTYNEQFF. The CDR3 nucleotides are TGTGCCACCAGCAGAGGGGTCCAGCGTACATACAATGAGCAGTTCTTC. The V call is TRBV15, the J call TRBJ2-1, with no clear D. The V end lost 1 base, the J end lost 4 bases, and 14 bases lay between the germline ends. This CDR3 is 16 amino acids long. In germline, CDR1 is LNHNV, CDR2 YYDKDF (reference sequence). Together with reference TRBV15 and TRBJ2-1, the CDR3 gives the full variable domain: DAMVIQNPRYQVTQFGKPVTLSCSQTLNHNVMYWYQQKSSQAPKLLFHYYDKDFNNEADTPDNFQSRRPNTSFCFLDIRSPGLGDTAMYLCATSRGVQRTYNEQFFGPGTRLTVL.

This clone has a handful of counts. The V and J genes are TRBV9 and TRBJ1-1; no firm D call. V lost 4 bases and J 2 bases, leaving 9 bases between the germline ends. Per the germline V gene, CDR1 is SGDLS and CDR2 is YYNGEE. This CDR3 region has 13 residues. The CDR3 nucleotides read TGTGCCAGCAGCCTGGGGTCCAACACTGAAGCTTTCTTT. It specifies CASSLGSNTEAFF.

The chain uses TRBV11-2 and TRBJ2-1; 9 nucleotides line up with TRBD1. The CDR3 has 16 residues. Germline values: CDR1 SGHAT, CDR2 FQNNGV. The junction had 10 bases not matched to a gene; V was cut back by 3 bases and J by 7 bases. This chain's CDR3 is CASSLDGRDRVNEQFF. The CDR3 nucleotides read TGTGCCAGCAGCTTGGATGGCCGGGACAGGGTGAATGAGCAGTTCTTC.

The V gene is TRBV6-5, the J gene TRBJ2-1, with D hard to call. V shed 9 bases and J shed 2 bases, with 8 bases lying between them. Per germline, CDR1 MNHEY and CDR2 SVGAGI. The CDR3 contains 12 residues. In DNA, the CDR3 is TGTGCCAGTGCGAGCACCTACAATGAGCAGTTCTTC. It specifies CASASTYNEQFF.

The rearrangement joins TRBV7-8 to TRBJ1-1; TRBD1 matches at 9 bases. This CDR3 is 15 amino acids long. V lost 4 bases, J lost 2 bases, and 5 bases stayed unmatched. CDR1 and CDR2 from the germline V gene are SGHVS and FQNEAQ. The CDR3 region is CASSSGTGLNTEAFF. Written as DNA, the CDR3 is TGTGCCAGCAGCTCCGGGACAGGGCTCAACACTGAAGCTTTCTTT.

This clone was detected once. The V and J genes are TRBV5-1 and TRBJ1-4; weak D call: TRBD1 (5 bases). The CDR3 covers 14 residues. The V end lost 4 bases, the J end lost 2 bases, and 9 bases lay between the germline ends. Germline values: CDR1 SGHRS, CDR2 YFSETQ. CDR3 coding DNA: TGCGCCAGCAGCCCGTGGGACACTAATGAAAAACTGTTTTTT. Amino acids: CASSPWDTNEKLFF.

V gene TRBV11-2 combines with J gene TRBJ2-7; D gene ambiguous. Germline values: CDR1 SGHAT, CDR2 FQNNGV. The CDR3 sequence is 13 residues long. The ends were cut back, 7 bases at V and 1 base at J, with 11 bases in the middle. DNA for the CDR3: TGTGCCAGCATCCCAGACCGGTCCTACGAGCAGTACTTC. This gives the protein CASIPDRSYEQYF.

The chain joins TRBV2 to TRBJ2-2, with 9 bases fitting TRBD2. CDR1 and CDR2 from the germline V gene are SNHLY and FYNNEI. The CDR3 loop spans 14 amino acids. V lost 5 bases to trimming and J lost 5 bases; unmatched junction nucleotides: 3. CDR3 amino acids: CASSSAGGTGELFF. DNA for the CDR3: TGTGCCAGCAGTTCGGCGGGAGGGACCGGGGAGCTGTTTTTT. Looking up the rest from reference TRBV2 and TRBJ2-2 gives the full variable domain: EPEVTQTPSHQVTQMGQEVILRCVPISNHLYFYWYRQILGQKVEFLVSFYNNEISEKSEIFDDQFSVERPDGSNFTLKIRSTKLEDSAMYFCASSSAGGTGELFFGEGSRLTVL.

The CDR3 DNA reads TGTGCCACCAGCTTTCCCCGGACCGGGAACACTGAAGCTTTCTTT. This translates into CATSFPRTGNTEAFF. The V and J genes are TRBV15 and TRBJ1-1; D unclear. The CDR3 is 15 residues long. Germline values: CDR1 LNHNV, CDR2 YYDKDF (reference sequence). V lost 5 bases to trimming and J lost 1 base, with 14 bases between them. The complete variable domain, with remaining parts taken from reference TRBV15 and TRBJ1-1, reads DAMVIQNPRYQVTQFGKPVTLSCSQTLNHNVMYWYQQKSSQAPKLLFHYYDKDFNNEADTPDNFQSRRPNTSFCFLDIRSPGLGDTAMYLCATSFPRTGNTEAFFGQGTRLTVV.